This TCR beta chain was profiled in a study of blood T cell repertoires in COVID-19. Looked up from germline, CDR1 is MDHEN and CDR2 is SYDVKM. The length of the CDR3 is 13 residues. Between the trimmed V and J ends, which lost 6 bases and 8 bases, there was a span of 13 bases. Assay used: immunoSEQ multiplex PCR; TCRdb lists only in-frame clones, some missing. The table records around 290,000 clones, 80% to 95% of them present only once. The chain is built from TRBV28 and TRBJ1-4, with D possibly matching TRBD1 (5 bases). The receptor was isolated from a woman in her twenties or thirties with COVID-19, enrolled during active disease. Sequenced: peripheral blood. The CDR3 nucleotides read TGTGCCAGCAGGGACCAGGGTGGGGAAAAACTGTTTTTT. It encodes CASRDQGGEKLFF.